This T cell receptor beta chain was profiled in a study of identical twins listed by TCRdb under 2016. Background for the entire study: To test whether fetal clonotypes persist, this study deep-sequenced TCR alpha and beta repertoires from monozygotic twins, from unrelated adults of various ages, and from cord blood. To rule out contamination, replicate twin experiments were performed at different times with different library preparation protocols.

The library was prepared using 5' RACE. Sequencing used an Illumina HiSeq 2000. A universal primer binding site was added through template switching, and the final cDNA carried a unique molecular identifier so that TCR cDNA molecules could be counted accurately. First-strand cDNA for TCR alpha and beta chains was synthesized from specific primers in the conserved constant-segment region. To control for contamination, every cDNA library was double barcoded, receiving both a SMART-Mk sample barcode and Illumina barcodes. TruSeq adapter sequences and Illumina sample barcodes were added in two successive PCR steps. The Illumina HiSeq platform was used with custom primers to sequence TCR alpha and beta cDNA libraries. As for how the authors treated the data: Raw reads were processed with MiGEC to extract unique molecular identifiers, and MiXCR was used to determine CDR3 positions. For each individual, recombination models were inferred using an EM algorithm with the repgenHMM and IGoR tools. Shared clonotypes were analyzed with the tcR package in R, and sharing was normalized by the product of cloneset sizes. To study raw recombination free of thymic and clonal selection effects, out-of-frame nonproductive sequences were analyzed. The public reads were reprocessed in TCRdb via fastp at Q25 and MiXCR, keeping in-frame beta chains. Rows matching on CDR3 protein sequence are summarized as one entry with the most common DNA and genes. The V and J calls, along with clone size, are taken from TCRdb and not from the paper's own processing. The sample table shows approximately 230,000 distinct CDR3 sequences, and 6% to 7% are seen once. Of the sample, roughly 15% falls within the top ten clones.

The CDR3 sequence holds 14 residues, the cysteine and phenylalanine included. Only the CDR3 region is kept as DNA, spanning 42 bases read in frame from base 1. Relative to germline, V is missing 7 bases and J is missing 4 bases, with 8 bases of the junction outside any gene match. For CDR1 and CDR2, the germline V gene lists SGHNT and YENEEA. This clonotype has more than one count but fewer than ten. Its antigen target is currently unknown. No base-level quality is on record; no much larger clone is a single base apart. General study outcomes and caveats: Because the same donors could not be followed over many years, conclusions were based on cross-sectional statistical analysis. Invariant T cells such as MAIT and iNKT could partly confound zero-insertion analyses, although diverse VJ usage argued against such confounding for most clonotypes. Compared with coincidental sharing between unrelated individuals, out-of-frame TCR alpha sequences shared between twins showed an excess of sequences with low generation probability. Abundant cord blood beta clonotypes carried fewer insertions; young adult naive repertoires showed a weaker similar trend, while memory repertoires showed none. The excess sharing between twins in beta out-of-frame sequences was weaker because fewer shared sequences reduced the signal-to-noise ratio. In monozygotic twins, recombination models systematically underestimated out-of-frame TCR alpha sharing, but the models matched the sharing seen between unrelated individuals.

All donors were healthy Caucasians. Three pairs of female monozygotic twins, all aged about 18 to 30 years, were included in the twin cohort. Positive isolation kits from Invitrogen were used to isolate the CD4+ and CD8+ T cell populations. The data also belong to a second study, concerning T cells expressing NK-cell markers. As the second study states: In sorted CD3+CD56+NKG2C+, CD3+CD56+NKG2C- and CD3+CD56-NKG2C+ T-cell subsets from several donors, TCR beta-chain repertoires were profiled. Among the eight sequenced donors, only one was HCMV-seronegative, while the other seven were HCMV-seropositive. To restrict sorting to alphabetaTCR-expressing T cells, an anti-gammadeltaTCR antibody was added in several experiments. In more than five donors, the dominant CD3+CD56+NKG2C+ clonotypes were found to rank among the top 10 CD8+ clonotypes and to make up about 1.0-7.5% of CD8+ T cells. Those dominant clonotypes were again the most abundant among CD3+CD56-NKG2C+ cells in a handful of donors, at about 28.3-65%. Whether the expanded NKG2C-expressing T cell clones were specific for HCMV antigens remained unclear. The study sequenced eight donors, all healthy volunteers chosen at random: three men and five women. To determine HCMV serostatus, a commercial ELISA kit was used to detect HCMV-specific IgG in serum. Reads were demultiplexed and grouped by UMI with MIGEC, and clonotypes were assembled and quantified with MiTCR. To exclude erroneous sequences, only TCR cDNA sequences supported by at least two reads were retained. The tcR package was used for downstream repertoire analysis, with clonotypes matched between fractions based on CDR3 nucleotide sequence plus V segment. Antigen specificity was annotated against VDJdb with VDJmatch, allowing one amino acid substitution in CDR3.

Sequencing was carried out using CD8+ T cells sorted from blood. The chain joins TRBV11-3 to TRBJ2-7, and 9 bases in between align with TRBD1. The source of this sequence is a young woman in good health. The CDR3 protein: CASTDGQGKYEQYF. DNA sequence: TGTGCCAGCACCGACGGACAGGGGAAATACGAGCAGTACTTC.